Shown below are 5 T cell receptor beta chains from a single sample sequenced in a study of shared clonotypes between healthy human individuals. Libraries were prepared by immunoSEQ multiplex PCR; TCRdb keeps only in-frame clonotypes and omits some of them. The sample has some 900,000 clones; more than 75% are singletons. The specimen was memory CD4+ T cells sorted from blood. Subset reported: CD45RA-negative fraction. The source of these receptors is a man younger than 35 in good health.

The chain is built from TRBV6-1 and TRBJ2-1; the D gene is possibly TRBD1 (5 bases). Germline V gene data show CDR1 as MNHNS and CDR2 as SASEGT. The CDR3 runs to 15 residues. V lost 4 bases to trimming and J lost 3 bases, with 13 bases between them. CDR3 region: CASSGGRTIYNEQFF. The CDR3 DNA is TGTGCCAGCAGTGGCGGACGGACAATCTACAATGAGCAGTTCTTC.

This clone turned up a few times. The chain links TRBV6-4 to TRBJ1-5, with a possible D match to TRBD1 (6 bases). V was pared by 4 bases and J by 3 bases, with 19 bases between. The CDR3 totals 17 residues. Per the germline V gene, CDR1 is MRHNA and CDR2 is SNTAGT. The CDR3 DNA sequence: TGTGCCAGCAGTGCCAACCCTGGAGGACAGTACAATCAGCCCCAGCATTTT. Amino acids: CASSANPGGQYNQPQHF.

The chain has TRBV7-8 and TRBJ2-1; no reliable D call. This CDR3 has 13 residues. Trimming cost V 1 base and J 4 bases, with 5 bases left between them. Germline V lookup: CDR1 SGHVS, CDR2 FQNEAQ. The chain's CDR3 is CASSLVAYNEQFF. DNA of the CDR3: TGTGCCAGCAGCTTAGTTGCTTACAATGAGCAGTTCTTC. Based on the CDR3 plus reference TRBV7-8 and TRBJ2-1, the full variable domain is GAGVSQSPRYKVAKRGQDVALRCDPISGHVSLFWYQQALGQGPEFLTYFQNEAQLDKSGLPSDRFFAERPEGSVSTLKIQRTQQEDSAVYLCASSLVAYNEQFFGPGTRLTVL.

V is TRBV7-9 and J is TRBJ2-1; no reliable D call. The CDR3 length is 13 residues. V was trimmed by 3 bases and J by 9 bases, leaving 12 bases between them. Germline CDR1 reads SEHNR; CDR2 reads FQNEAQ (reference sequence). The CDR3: CASSFFPQSEQFF. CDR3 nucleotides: TGTGCCAGCAGCTTTTTCCCTCAGAGTGAGCAGTTCTTC.

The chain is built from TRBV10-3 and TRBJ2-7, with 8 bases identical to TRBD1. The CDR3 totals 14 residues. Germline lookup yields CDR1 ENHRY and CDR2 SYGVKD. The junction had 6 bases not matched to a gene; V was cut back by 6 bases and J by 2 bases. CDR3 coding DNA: TGTGCCATCAGGACAGGGGTTACGGCCTACGAGCAGTACTTC. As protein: CAIRTGVTAYEQYF.